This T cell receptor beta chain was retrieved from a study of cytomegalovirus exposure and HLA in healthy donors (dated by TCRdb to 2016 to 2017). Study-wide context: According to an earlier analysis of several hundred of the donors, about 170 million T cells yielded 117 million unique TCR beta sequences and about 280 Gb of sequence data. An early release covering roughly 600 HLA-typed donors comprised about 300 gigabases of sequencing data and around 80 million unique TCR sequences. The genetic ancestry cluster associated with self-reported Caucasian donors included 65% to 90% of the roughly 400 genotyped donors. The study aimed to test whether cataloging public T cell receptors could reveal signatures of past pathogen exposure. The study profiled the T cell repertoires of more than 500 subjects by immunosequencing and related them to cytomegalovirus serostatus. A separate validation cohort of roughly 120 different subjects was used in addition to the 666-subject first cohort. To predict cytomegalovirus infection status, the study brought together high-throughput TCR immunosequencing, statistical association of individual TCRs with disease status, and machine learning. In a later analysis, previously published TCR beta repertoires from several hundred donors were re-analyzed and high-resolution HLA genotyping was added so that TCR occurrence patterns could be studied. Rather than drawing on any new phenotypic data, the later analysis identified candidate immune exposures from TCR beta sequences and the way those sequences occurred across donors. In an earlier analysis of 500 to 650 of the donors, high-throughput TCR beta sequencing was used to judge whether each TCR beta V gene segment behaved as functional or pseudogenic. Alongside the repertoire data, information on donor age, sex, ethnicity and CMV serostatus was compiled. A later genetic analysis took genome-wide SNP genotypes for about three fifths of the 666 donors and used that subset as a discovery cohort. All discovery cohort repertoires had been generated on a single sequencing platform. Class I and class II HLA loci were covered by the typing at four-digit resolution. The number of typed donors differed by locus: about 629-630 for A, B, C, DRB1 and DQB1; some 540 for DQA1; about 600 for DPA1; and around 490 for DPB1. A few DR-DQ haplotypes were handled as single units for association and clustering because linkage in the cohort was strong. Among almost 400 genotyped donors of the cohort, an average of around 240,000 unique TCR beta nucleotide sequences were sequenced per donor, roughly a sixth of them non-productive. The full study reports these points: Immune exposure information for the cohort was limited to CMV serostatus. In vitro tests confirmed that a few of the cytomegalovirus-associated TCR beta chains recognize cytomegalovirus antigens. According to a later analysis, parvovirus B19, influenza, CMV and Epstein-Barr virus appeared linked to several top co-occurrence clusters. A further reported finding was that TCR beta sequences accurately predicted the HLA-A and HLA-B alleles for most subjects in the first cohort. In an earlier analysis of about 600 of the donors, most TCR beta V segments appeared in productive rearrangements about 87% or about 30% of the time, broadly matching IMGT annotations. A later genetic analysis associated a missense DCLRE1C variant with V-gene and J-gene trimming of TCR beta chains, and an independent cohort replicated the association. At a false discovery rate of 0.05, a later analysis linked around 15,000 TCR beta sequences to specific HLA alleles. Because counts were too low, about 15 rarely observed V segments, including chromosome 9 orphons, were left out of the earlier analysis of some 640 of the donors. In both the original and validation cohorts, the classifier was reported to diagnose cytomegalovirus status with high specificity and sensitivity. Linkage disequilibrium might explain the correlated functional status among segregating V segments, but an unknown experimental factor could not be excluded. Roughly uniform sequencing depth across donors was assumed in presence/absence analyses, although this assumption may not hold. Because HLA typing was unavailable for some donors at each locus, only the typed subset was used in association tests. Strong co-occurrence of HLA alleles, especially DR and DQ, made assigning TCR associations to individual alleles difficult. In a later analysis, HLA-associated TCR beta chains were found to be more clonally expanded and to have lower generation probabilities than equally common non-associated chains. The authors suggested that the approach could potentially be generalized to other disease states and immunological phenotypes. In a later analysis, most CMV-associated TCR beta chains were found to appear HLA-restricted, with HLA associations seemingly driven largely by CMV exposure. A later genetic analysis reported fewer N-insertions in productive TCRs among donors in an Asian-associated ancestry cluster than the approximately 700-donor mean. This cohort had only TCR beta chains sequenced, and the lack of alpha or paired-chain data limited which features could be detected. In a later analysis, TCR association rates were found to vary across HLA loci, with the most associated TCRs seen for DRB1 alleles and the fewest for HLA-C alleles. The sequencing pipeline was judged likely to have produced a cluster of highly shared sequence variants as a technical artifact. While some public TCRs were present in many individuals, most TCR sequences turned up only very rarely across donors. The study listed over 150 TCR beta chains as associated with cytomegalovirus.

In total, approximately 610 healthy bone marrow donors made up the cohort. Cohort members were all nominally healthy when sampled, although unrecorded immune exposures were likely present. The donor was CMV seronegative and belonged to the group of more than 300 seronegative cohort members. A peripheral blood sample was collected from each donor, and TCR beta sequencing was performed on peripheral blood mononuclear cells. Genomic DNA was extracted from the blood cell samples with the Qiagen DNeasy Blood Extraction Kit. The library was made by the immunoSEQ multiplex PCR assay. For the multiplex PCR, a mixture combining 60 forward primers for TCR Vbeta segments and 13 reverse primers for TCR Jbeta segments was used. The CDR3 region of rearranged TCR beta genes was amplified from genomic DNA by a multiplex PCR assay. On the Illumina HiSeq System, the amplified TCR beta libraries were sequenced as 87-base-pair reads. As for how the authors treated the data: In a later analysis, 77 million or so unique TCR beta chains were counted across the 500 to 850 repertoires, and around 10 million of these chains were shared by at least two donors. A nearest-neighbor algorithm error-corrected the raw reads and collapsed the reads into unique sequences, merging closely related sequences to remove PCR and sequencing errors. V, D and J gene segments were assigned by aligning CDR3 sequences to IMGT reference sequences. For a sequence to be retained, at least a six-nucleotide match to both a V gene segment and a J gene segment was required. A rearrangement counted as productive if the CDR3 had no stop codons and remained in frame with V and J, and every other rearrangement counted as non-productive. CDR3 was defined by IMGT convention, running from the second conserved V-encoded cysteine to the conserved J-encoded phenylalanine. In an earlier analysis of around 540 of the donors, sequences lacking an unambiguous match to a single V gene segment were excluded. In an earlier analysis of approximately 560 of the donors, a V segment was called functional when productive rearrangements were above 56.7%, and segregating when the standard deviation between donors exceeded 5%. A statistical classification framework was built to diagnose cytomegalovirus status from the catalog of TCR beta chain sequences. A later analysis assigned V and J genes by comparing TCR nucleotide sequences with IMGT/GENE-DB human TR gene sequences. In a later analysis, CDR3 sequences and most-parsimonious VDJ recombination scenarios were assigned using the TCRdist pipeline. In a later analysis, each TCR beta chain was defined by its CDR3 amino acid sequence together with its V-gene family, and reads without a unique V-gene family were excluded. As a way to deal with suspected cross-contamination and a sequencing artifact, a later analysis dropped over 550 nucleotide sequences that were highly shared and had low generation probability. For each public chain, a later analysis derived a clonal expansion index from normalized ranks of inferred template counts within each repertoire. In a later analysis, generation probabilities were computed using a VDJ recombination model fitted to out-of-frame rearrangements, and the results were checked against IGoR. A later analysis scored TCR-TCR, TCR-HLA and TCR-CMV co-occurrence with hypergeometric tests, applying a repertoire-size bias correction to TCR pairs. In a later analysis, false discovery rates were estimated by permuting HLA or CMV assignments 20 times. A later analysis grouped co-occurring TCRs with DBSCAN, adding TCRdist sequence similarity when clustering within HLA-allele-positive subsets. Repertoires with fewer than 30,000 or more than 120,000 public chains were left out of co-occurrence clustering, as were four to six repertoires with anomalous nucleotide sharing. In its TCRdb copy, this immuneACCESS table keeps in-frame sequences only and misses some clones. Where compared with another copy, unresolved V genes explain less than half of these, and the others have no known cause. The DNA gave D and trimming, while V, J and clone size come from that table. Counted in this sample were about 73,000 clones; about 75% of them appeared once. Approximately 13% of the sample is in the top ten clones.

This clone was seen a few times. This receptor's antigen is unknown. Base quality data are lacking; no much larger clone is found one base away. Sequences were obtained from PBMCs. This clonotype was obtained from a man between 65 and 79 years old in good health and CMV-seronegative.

The CDR3: CASTSVPNYGYTF. The nucleotide sequence reads TGCGCCAGCACCTCGGTTCCTAACTATGGCTACACCTTC. This sequence uses TRBV10-2 and TRBJ1-2, with an unclear D gene assignment. Per the germline V gene, WSHSY is the CDR1 and SAAADI is the CDR2. The CDR3 covers 13 residues, taking in both the cysteine and the phenylalanine. The retained sequence is limited to the CDR3, 39 bases, with the frame set at the first base. Trimming takes 7 bases from V and 0 bases from J, and the germline ends sit 9 bases apart.